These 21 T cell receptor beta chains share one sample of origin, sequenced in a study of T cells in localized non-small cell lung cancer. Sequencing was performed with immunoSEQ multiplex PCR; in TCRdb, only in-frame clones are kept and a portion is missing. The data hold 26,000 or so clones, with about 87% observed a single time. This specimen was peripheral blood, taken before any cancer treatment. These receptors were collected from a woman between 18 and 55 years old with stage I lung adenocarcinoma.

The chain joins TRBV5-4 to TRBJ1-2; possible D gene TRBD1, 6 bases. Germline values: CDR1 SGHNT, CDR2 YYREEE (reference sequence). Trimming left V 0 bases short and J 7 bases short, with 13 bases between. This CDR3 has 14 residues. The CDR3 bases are TGTGCCAGCAGCTTGGTCGGGGGGGGCGGTGGCTACACCTTC. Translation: CASSLVGGGGGYTF.

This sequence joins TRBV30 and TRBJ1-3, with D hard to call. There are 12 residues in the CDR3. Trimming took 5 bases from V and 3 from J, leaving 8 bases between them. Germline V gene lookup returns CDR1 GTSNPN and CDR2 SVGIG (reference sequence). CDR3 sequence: CAWGRDGNTIYF. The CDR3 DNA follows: TGTGCCTGGGGAAGGGATGGAAACACCATATATTTT.

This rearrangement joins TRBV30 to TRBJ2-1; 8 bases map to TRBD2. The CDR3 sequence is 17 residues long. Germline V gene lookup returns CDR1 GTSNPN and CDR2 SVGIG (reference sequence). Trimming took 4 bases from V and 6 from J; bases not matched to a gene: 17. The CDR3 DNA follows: TGTGCCTGGACCCCCTCGCGATTCGGGAGGGTCGTCAATGAGCAGTTCTTC. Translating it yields CAWTPSRFGRVVNEQFF.

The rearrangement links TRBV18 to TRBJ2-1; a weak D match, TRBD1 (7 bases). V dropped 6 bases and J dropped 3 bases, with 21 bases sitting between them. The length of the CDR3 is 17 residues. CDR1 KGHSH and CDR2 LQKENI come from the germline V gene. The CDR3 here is CASSRNSGGTVYNEQFF. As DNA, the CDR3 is TGTGCCAGCTCCCGCAATTCGGGCGGGACAGTCTACAATGAGCAGTTCTTC.

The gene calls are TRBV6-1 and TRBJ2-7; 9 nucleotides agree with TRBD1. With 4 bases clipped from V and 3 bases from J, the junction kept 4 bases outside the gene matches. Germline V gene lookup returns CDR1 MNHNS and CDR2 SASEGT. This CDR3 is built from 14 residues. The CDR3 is CASSVRDRDYEQYF. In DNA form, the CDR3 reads TGTGCCAGCAGTGTCCGGGACAGGGACTACGAGCAGTACTTC.

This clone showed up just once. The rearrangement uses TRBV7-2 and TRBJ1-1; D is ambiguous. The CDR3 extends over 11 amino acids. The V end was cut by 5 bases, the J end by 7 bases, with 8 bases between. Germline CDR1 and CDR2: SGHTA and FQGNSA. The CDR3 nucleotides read TGTGCCAGCAGCCGAGTAAATGAAGCTTTCTTT. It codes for CASSRVNEAFF.

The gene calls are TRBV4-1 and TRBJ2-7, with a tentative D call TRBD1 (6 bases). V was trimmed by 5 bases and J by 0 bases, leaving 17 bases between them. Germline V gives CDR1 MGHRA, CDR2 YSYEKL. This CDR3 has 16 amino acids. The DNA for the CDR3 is TGCGCCAGCAGCTTACGTCTCGGGGACACCTCCTACGAGCAGTACTTC. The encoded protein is CASSLRLGDTSYEQYF.

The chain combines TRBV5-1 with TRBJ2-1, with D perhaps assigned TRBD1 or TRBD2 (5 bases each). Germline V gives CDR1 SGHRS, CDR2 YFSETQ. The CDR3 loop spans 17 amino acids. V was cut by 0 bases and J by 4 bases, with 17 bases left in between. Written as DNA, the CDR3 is TGCGCCAGCAGCTTGGCCATGGGGACCATATATTACAATGAGCAGTTCTTC. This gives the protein CASSLAMGTIYYNEQFF.

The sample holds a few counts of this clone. The DNA for the CDR3 is TGTGCCAGCGCGTCCCAGGTTTGGGATGGCTACACCTTC. This encodes CASASQVWDGYTF. The gene calls are TRBV27 and TRBJ1-2; D gene unclear. V dropped 8 bases and J dropped 6 bases, with 16 bases sitting between them. The CDR3 sequence is 13 residues long. In germline, CDR1 is MNHEY, CDR2 SMNVEV (reference sequence).

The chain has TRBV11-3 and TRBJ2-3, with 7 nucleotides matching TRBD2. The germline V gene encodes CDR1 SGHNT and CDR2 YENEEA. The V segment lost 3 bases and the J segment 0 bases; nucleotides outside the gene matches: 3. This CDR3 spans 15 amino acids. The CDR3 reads CASSFYSGSTDTQYF. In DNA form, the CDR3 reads TGTGCCAGCAGCTTCTATAGCGGGAGCACAGATACGCAGTATTTT.

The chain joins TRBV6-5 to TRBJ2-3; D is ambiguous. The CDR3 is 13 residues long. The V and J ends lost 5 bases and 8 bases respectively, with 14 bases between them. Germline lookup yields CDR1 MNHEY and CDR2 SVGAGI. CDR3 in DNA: TGTGCCAGCAGTAGCCCTACACCTTTTACGCAGTATTTT. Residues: CASSSPTPFTQYF.

The CDR3 is CASSQDPLAGGNEQFF. The CDR3 nucleotides are TGTGCCAGCAGCCAAGATCCTCTAGCGGGAGGCAATGAGCAGTTCTTC. The chain has TRBV4-2 and TRBJ2-1; TRBD2 aligns across 11 bases. Germline-derived CDR1 and CDR2 are LGHNA and YNFKEQ. CDR3 length equals 16 residues. With 0 bases clipped from V and 6 bases from J, the junction kept 4 bases outside the gene matches.

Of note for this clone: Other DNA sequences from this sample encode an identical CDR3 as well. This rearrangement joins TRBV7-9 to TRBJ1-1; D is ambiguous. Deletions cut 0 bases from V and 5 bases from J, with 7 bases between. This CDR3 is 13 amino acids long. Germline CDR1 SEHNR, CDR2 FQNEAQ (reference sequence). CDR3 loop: CASSLAVGTEAFF. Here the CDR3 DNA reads TGTGCCAGCAGCTTAGCTGTCGGGACTGAAGCTTTCTTT.

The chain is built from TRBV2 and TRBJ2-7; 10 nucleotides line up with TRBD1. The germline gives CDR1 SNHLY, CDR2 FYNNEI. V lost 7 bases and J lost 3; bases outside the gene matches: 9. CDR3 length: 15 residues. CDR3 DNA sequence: TGTGCCAGCAAATATAGGGGACAGGGGATCTACGAGCAGTACTTC. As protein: CASKYRGQGIYEQYF.

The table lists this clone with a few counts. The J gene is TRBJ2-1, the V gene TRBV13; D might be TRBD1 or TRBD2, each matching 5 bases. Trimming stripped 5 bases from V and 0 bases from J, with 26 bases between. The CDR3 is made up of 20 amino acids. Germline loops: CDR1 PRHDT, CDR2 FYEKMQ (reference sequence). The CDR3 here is CASSPVELVGALGSYNEQFF. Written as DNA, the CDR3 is TGTGCCAGCAGCCCGGTCGAACTAGTTGGGGCCTTGGGCTCCTACAATGAGCAGTTCTTC.

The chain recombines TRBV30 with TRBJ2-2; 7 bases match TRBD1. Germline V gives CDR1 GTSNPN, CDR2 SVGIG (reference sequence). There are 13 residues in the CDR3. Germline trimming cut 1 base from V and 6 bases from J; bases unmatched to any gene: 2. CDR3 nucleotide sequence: TGTGCCTGGAGTGAGCAGGGGGCCGGGGAGCTGTTTTTT. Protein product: CAWSEQGAGELFF.

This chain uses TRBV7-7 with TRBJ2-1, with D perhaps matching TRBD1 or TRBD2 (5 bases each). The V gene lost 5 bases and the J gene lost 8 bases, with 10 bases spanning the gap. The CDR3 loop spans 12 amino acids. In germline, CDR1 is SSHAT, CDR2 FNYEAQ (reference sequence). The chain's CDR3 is CASSPGRDEQFF. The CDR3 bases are TGTGCCAGCAGCCCGGGACGAGATGAGCAGTTCTTC. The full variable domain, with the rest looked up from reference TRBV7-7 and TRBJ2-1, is GAGVSQSPRYKVTKRGQDVTLRCDPISSHATLYWYQQALGQGPEFLTYFNYEAQPDKSGLPSDRFSAERPEGSISTLTIQRTEQRDSAMYRCASSPGRDEQFFGPGTRLTVL.

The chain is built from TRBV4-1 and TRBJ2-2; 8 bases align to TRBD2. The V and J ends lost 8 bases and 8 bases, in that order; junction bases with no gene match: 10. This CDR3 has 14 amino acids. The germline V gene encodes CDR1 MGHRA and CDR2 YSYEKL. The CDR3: CASGRAGVIGELFF. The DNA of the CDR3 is TGCGCCAGCGGGCGAGCGGGAGTTATTGGGGAGCTGTTTTTT.

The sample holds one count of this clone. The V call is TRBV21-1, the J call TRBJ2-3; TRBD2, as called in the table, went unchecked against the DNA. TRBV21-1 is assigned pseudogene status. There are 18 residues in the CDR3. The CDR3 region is CASRKGGGLAGVTDTQYF. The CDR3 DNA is TGTGCCAGCAGAAAGGGGGGCGGACTAGCGGGTGTCACAGATACGCAGTATTTT.

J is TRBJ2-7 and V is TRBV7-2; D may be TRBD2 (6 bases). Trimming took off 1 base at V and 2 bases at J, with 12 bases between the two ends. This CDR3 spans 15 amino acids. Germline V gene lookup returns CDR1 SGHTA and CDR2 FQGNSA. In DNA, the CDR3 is TGTGCCAGCAGCTTAGTGGGGGGAGCGACCTACGAGCAGTACTTC. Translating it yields CASSLVGGATYEQYF.

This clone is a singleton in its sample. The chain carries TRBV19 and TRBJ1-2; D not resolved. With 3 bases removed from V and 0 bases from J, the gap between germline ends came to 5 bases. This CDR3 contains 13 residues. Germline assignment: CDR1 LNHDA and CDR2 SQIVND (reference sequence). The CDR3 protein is CASSIGSNYGYTF. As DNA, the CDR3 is TGTGCCAGTAGTATTGGTTCTAACTATGGCTACACCTTC.